This T cell receptor (beta chain) appears in the sequencing data of a study of T cells after posttransplantation cyclophosphamide. Broader study findings: Later blood repertoires were often dominated by clones from the donor CD8+ memory compartment.

Germline-derived CDR1 and CDR2 are LNHDA and SQIVND (reference sequence). V shed 5 bases, J shed 6 bases, and the junction held 6 bases outside the gene matches. This CDR3 comprises 14 residues. TCRdb keeps only in-frame clones here, not all; method: immunoSEQ multiplex PCR. The sample contains 28,000 or so clones, 86% of which appear only once. In the case of this clone: The antigen remains undetermined.

The source material was PBMCs. The V and J genes are TRBV19 and TRBJ2-4; the match to TRBD2 covers 8 bases. The clonotype was recovered from a man aged 50-60 years. The CDR3 protein is CASSLRGEGNIQYF. The CDR3 DNA reads as TGTGCCAGTAGTCTGCGGGGGGAGGGAAACATTCAGTACTTC.